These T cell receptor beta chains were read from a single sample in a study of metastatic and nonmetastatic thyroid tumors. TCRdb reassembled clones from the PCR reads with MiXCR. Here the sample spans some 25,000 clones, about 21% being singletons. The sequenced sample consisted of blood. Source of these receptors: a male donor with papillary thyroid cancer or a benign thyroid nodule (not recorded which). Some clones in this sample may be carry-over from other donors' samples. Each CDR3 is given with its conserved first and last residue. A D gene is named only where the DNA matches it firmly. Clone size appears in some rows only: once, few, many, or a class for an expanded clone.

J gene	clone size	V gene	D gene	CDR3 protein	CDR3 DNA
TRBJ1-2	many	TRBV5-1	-	CASSETRGDGYTF	TGCGCCAGCAGCGAGACCCGAGGGGATGGCTACACCTTC
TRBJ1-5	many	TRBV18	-	CASSPFSNQPQHF	TGTGCCAGCTCACCATTTTCCAATCAGCCCCAGCATTTT
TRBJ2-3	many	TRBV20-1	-	CSARGNTDTQYF	TGCAGTGCTAGGGGCAACACAGATACGCAGTATTTT
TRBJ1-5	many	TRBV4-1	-	CASSQEGSRQPQHF	TGCGCCAGCAGCCAAGAGGGTAGTCGGCAGCCCCAGCATTTT
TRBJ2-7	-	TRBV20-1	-	CSARLEGAYEQYF	TGCAGTGCTAGACTAGAAGGGGCCTACGAGCAGTACTTC
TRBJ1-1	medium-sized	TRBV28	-	CASSLIGTEAFF	TGTGCCAGCAGTTTAATCGGGACTGAAGCTTTCTTT
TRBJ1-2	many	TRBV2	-	CASIPVVRINYGYTF	TGTGCCAGCATCCCCGTTGTACGGATTAACTATGGCTACACCTTC
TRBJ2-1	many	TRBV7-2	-	CASSLRQASYNEQFF	TGTGCCAGCAGCTTAAGACAGGCCAGCTACAATGAGCAGTTCTTC
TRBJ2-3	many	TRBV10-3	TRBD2	CAISGREAGLTDTQYF	TGTGCCATCAGTGGACGAGAAGCGGGGCTCACAGATACGCAGTATTTT
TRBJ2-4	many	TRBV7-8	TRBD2	CASSLDLTSGKNIQYF	TGTGCCAGCAGCTTAGATCTCACTAGCGGGAAAAACATTCAGTACTTC
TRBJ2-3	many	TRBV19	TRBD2	CASTNPSGGDTQYF	TGTGCCAGTACCAATCCGTCGGGGGGAGATACGCAGTATTTT
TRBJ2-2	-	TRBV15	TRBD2	CATSSVERERGTGELFF	TGTGCCACCAGCAGCGTGGAGCGGGAGCGGGGCACCGGGGAGCTGTTTTTT
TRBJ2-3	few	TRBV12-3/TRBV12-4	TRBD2	CASSFRLAGGDTQYF	TGTGCCAGCAGTTTTAGGCTAGCGGGAGGAGATACGCAGTATTTT
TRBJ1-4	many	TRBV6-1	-	CAGGRANEKLFF	TGTGCCGGGGGGAGGGCTAATGAAAAACTGTTTTTT
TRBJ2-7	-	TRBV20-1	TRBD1	CSARGSGQRTEQYF	TGCAGTGCTAGAGGTTCGGGACAGAGAACCGAGCAGTACTTC
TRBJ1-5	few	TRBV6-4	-	CASSYRIRGWVHQPQHF	TGTGCCAGTAGTTACCGTATCCGGGGGTGGGTCCATCAGCCCCAGCATTTT
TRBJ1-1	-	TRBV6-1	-	CASRMANTEAFF	TGTGCCAGCAGGATGGCGAACACTGAAGCTTTCTTT
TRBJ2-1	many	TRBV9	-	CASSVEGPPSNEQFF	TGTGCCAGCAGCGTAGAAGGACCCCCCTCAAATGAGCAGTTCTTC
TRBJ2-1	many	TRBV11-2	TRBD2	CASSLDGGLANEQFF	TGTGCCAGCAGCTTAGATGGGGGACTAGCTAATGAGCAGTTCTTC
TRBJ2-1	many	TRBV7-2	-	CASSLGGQLNEQFF	TGTGCCAGCAGCTTAGGAGGACAGCTCAATGAGCAGTTCTTC
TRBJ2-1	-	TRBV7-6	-	CASSPRIESSSYNEQFF	TGTGCCAGCAGCCCGAGAATAGAGTCGAGCTCCTACAATGAGCAGTTCTTC
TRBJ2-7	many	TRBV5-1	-	CASSMSTPYEQYF	TGCGCCAGCAGCATGAGTACACCCTACGAGCAGTACTTC
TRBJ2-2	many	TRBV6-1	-	CASSLNSGELFF	TGTGCCAGCAGTCTCAATTCCGGGGAGCTGTTTTTT
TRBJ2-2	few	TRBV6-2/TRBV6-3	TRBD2	CASSSGRATVELFF	TGTGCCAGCAGTAGCGGGAGGGCCACCGTTGAGCTGTTTTTT
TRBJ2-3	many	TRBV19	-	CASRGVGTDTQYF	TGTGCCAGTAGAGGGGTCGGTACAGATACGCAGTATTTT
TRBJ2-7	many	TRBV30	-	CAWSPSGTPTYEQYF	TGTGCCTGGTCTCCCTCCGGGACACCTACCTACGAGCAGTACTTC
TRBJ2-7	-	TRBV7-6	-	CASSPQSIGSYEQYF	TGTGCCAGCAGCCCCCAGTCTATCGGGAGCTACGAGCAGTACTTC
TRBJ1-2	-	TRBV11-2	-	CASSTHGGLKDGYTF	TGTGCCAGCAGCACTCACGGGGGTCTCAAGGATGGCTACACCTTC
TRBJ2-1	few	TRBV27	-	CASSLGLFNNEQFF	TGTGCCAGCAGCCTGGGGCTTTTCAACAATGAGCAGTTCTTC
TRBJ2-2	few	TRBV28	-	CASSGGSNTWDLFF	TGTGCCAGCAGTGGAGGAAGTAACACCTGGGATCTGTTTTTT
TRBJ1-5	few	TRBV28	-	CSSSTPRGAGNQPRHF	TGTTCCAGCAGCACCCCTCGGGGCGCGGGCAATCAGCCCCGGCATTTT
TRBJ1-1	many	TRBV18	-	CASSGVGQPNTGAFF	TGTGCCAGCTCCGGGGTCGGGCAGCCGAACACTGGAGCTTTCTTT
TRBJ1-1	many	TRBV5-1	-	CASSLGRTEAFF	TGCGCCAGCAGCTTGGGGAGGACTGAAGCTTTCTTT
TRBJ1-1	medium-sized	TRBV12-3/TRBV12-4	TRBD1	CASSFHQGGSAEAFF	TGTGCCAGCAGTTTTCATCAGGGGGGTAGCGCTGAAGCTTTCTTT
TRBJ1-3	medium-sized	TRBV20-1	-	CSASRGAGNTIYF	TGCAGTGCTAGTCGCGGGGCGGGAAACACCATATATTTT
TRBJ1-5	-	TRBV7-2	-	CASSLRGGNQPQHF	TGTGCCAGCAGCTTAAGGGGGGGCAATCAGCCCCAGCATTTT